These T cell receptor beta chains were read from a single sample in a study of shared clonotypes between healthy human individuals. Generated by immunoSEQ multiplex PCR, the TCRdb table keeps only in-frame clones and is missing some. The sample shows around 2.3 million clones, more than 90% of them seen only once. The sample taken for sequencing was naive CD4+ T cells sorted from blood. These receptors originate from a man aged 18 to 29 in good health. Each CDR3 is given with its conserved first and last residue. Each record gives: D gene, V gene, J gene, clone size, CDR3 protein, CDR3 DNA. The D gene is left open where the match is weak. Size is stated for part of the rows, as once, few or many counts, or as a class when the clone is expanded.

>NA|TRBV5-1|TRBJ1-6|NA
CASSLGQNLNSPLHF
TGCGCCAGCAGCTTAGGACAGAATCTTAATTCACCCCTCCACTTT
>NA|TRBV5-1|TRBJ1-1|NA
CASSLALYITEAFF
TGCGCCAGCAGCTTGGCCCTGTATATCACTGAAGCTTTCTTT
>TRBD1|TRBV19|TRBJ1-5|NA
CASSWAGGGQPQHF
TGTGCCAGTAGTTGGGCAGGGGGAGGACAGCCCCAGCATTTT
>NA|TRBV15|TRBJ1-3|NA
CATSPGGSGNTIYF
TGTGCCACCAGCCCTGGAGGATCTGGAAACACCATATATTTT
>TRBD2|TRBV9|TRBJ2-3|NA
CASSTRLARNADTQYF
TGTGCCAGCAGCACCCGACTAGCCAGGAACGCAGATACGCAGTATTTT
>NA|TRBV28|TRBJ2-4|once
CASRAVGGTKNIQYF
TGTGCCAGCAGGGCTGTCGGGGGAACCAAAAACATTCAGTACTTC
>NA|TRBV28|TRBJ1-4|NA
CASSSVDGRGLFF
TGTGCCAGCAGCTCAGTAGATGGCCGGGGACTGTTTTTT
>TRBD2|TRBV7-2|TRBJ2-5|NA
CASTTGGGQETQYF
TGTGCCAGCACTACCGGGGGGGGTCAAGAGACCCAGTACTTC
>TRBD1|TRBV9|TRBJ1-5|NA
CASSVGDRGHQPQHF
TGTGCCAGCAGCGTAGGGGACAGGGGCCATCAGCCCCAGCATTTT
>NA|TRBV5-1|TRBJ1-1|NA
CASAQAGNTEAFF
TGCGCCAGCGCCCAGGCAGGGAACACTGAAGCTTTCTTT
>TRBD1|TRBV14|TRBJ1-2|NA
CASSQDLGTGKNYGYTF
TGTGCCAGCAGCCAAGATCTTGGGACAGGGAAGAACTATGGCTACACCTTC